The clone carrying this T cell receptor beta chain was found a few times. Its matching antigen is unknown. Once RNA had been extracted, it was reverse transcribed into cDNA to act as the sequencing template. The assay was immunoSEQ multiplex PCR, and TCRdb's table has in-frame clones only and misses some. This table holds around 100,000 clones, roughly 47% found once. This entry comes from a study of CD8+ T cells in alopecia areata. Trimming removed 5 bases at V and 3 bases at J, with 5 bases between. Per germline, CDR1 MNHEY and CDR2 SMNVEV (reference sequence). This CDR3 comprises 11 residues. Study-wide results and limits: Amid tofacitinib therapy, many expanded lesional clones stayed present in scalp and blood. Whereas mice showed it more clearly, TCR sharing across patients was murkier, possibly because of HLA. Among the top 100, expanded CD8+ clones, as well as scalp clonality, were significantly decreased by tofacitinib. An increase in clonality over normal scalp was evident in lesional scalp, especially alopecia totalis/universalis.

Treatment described: oral pan-JAK inhibitor, 5-10 mg twice daily. The V call is TRBV27, the J call TRBJ2-7; D unresolved. This clonotype was obtained from a human donor with alopecia areata. Sequencing was performed on CD8+ T cells sorted from blood, taken at week 24, from a patient treated with tofacitinib. This CDR3 reads CASSGNYEQYF. The CDR3, as DNA: TGTGCCAGCAGTGGGAACTACGAGCAGTACTTC.